This TCR beta chain was sequenced during a study of T-cell reconstitution after alpha-beta-depleted transplantation in children. TCRbeta library construction was performed incorporating unique molecular identifiers. TCRdb fed the PCR reads into MiXCR, producing one record per CDR3 protein. The sample contains a few hundred thousand distinct CDR3 sequences, approximately 41% of which appear only once. The V end was cut by 0 bases, the J end by 1 base, with 8 bases between. This CDR3 has 15 residues. The germline gives CDR1 MGHRA, CDR2 YSYEKL. A note on this clonotype: Its antigen is not identified.

Study-wide findings and caveats: One year after transplant, T-cell counts and diversity came mostly from newly produced T cells. It was surviving recipient T cells and thymic progenitors that gave some patients high TCRbeta diversity at day 60. The study reportedly traced alpha-beta T cells about two months after transplant to several hundred expanded graft clones.

This clonotype was obtained from a girl aged 2 to 10 with aplastic anemia, due to receive a stem cell transplant. The chain combines TRBV4-1 with TRBJ2-3; D gene ambiguous. The sequencing here drew on PBMCs, taken before TCRalphabeta/CD19-depleted stem cell transplant. CDR3 sequence (DNA): TGCGCCAGCAGCCAAGATGGCGCGGGCACAGATACGCAGTATTTT. Its translation is CASSQDGAGTDTQYF.